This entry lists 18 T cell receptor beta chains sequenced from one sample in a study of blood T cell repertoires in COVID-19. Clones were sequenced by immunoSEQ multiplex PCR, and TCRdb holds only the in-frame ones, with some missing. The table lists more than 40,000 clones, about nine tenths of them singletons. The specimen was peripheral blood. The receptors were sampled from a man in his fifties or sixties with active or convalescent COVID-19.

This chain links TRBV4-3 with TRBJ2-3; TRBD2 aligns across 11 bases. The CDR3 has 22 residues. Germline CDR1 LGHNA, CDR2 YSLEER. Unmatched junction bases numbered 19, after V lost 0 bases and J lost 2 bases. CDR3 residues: CASSQDLFGRVELAGDTDTQYF. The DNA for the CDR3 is TGCGCCAGCAGCCAAGATCTATTCGGAAGGGTGGAACTAGCGGGGGACACAGATACGCAGTATTTT.

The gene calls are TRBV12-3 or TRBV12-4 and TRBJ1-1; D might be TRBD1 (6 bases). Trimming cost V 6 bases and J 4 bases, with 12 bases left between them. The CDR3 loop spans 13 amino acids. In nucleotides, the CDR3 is TGTGCCAGCAGCAGGACAGTGGGCACTGAAGCTTTCTTT. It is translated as CASSRTVGTEAFF.

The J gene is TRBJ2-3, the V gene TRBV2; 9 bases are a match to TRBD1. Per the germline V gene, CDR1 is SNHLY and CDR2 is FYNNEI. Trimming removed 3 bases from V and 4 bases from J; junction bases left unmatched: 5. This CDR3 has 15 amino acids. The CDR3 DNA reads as TGTGCCAGCAGTGAGGGACAGGGAAATTCAGATACGCAGTATTTT. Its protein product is CASSEGQGNSDTQYF.

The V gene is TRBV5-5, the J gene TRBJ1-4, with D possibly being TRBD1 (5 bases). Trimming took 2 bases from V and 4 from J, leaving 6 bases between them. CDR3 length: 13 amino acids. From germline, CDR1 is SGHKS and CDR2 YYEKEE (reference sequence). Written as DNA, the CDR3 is TGTGCCAGCAGCTTCGGGGGTAATGAAAAACTGTTTTTT. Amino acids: CASSFGGNEKLFF.

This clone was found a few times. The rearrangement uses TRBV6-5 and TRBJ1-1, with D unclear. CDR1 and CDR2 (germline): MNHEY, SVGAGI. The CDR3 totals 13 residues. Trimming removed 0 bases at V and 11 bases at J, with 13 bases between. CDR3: CASSYSNGDQAFF. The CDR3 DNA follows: TGTGCCAGCAGTTACTCGAACGGGGATCAGGCTTTCTTT.

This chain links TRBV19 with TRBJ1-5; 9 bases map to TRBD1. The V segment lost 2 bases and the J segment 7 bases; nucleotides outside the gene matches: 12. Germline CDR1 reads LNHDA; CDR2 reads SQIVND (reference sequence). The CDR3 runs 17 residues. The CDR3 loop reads CASSINPGQGDTQPQHF. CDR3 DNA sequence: TGTGCCAGTAGTATAAATCCGGGACAGGGAGACACACAGCCCCAGCATTTT.

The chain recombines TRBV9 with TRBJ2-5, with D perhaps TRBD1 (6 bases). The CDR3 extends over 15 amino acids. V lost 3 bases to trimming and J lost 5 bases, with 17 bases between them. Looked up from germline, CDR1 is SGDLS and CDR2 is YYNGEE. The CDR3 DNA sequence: TGTGCCAGCAGCGCATTACAGGGCCCGACGGAGACCCAGTACTTC. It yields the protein CASSALQGPTETQYF.

The CDR3 sequence: CASSHDRDSIFNYGYTF. The CDR3 coding sequence is TGTGCCAGCTCACATGACCGGGACAGTATATTTAACTATGGCTACACCTTC. The chain couples TRBV18 to TRBJ1-2; 7 bases align to TRBD1. Germline CDR1 KGHSH, CDR2 LQKENI. Trimming removed 4 bases from V and 1 base from J; junction bases left unmatched: 12. The CDR3 length is 17 residues.

The CDR3 here is CASSPGQGETQYF. In DNA, the CDR3 is TGTGCCAGCAGCCCCGGACAGGGAGAGACCCAGTACTTC. This chain uses TRBV7-9 with TRBJ2-5; 8 bases are shared with TRBD1. From germline, CDR1 is SEHNR and CDR2 FQNEAQ (reference sequence). This CDR3 is built from 13 residues. Trimming took 5 bases from V and 4 from J; bases not matched to a gene: 3.

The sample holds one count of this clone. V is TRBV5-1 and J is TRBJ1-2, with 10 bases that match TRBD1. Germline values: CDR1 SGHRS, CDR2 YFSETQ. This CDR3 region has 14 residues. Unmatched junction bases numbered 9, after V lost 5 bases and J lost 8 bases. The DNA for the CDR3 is TGCGCCAGCAGTTCCGGGACAGGGGTTCAAGGCTACACCTTC. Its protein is CASSSGTGVQGYTF.

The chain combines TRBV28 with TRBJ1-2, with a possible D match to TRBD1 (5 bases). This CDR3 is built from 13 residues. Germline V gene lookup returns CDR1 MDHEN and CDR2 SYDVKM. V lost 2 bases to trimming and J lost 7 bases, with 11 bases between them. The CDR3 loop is CASSLEGRGGYTF. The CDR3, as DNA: TGTGCCAGCAGTTTAGAGGGGAGGGGTGGCTACACCTTC.

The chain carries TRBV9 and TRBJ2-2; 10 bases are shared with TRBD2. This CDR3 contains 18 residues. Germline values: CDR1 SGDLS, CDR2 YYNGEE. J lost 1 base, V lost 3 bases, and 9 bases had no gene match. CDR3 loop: CASSDLAGDVGNTGELFF. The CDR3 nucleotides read TGTGCCAGCAGCGATCTAGCGGGGGATGTCGGGAACACCGGGGAGCTGTTTTTT.

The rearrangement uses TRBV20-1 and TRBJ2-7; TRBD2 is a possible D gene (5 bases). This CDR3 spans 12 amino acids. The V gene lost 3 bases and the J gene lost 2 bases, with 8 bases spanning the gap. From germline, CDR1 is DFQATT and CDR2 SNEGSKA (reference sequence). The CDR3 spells CSASQEAYEQYF. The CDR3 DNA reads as TGCAGTGCTAGTCAGGAGGCCTACGAGCAGTACTTC.

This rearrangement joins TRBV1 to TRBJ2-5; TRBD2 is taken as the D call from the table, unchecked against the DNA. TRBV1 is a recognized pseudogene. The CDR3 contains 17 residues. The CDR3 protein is CTSSQDPAAGDRETQYF. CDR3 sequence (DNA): TGCACCAGCAGCCAAGATCCAGCCGCGGGGGATCGGGAGACCCAGTACTTC.

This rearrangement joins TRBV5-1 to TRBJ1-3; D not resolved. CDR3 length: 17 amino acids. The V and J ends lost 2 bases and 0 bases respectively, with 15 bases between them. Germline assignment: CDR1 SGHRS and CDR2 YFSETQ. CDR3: CASSFTGLQSSGNTIYF. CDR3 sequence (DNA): TGCGCCAGCAGCTTCACTGGGCTACAGAGCTCTGGAAACACCATATATTTT. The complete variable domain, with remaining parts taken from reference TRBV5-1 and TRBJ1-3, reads KAGVTQTPRYLIKTRGQQVTLSCSPISGHRSVSWYQQTPGQGLQFLFEYFSETQRNKGNFPGRFSGRQFSNSRSEMNVSTLELGDSALYLCASSFTGLQSSGNTIYFGEGSWLTVV.

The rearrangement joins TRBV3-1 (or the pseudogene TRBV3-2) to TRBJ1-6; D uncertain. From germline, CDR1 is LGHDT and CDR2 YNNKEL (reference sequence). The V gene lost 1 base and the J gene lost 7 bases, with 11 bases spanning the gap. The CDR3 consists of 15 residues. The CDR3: CASSQGEVGNSPLHF. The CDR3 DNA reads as TGTGCCAGCAGCCAAGGGGAGGTTGGCAATTCACCCCTCCACTTT.

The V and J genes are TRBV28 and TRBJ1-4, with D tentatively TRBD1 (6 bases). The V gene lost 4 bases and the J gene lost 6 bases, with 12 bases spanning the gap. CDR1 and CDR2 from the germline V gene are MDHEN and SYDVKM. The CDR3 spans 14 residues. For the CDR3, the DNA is TGTGCCAGCAGTTCCGGAACAGGGTATGAAAAACTGTTTTTT. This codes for CASSSGTGYEKLFF.

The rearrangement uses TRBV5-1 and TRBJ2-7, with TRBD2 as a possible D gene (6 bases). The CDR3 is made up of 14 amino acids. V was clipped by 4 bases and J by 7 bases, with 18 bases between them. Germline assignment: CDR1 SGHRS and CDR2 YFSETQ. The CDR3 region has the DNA TGCGCCAGCAGCGCCCAGGGCCGGGCGGGGGAGCAGTACTTC. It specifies CASSAQGRAGEQYF.